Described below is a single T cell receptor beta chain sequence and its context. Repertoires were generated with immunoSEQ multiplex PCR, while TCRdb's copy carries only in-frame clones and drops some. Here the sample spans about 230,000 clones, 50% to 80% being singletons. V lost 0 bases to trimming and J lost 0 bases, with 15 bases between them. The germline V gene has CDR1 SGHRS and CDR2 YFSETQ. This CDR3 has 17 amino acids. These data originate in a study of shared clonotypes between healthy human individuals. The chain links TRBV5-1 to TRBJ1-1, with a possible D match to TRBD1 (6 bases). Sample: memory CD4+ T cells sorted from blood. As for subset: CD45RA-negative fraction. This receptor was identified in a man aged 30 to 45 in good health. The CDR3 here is CASSLGQGRNLNTEAFF. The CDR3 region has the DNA TGCGCCAGCAGCTTGGGGCAGGGGCGAAACTTGAACACTGAAGCTTTCTTT.